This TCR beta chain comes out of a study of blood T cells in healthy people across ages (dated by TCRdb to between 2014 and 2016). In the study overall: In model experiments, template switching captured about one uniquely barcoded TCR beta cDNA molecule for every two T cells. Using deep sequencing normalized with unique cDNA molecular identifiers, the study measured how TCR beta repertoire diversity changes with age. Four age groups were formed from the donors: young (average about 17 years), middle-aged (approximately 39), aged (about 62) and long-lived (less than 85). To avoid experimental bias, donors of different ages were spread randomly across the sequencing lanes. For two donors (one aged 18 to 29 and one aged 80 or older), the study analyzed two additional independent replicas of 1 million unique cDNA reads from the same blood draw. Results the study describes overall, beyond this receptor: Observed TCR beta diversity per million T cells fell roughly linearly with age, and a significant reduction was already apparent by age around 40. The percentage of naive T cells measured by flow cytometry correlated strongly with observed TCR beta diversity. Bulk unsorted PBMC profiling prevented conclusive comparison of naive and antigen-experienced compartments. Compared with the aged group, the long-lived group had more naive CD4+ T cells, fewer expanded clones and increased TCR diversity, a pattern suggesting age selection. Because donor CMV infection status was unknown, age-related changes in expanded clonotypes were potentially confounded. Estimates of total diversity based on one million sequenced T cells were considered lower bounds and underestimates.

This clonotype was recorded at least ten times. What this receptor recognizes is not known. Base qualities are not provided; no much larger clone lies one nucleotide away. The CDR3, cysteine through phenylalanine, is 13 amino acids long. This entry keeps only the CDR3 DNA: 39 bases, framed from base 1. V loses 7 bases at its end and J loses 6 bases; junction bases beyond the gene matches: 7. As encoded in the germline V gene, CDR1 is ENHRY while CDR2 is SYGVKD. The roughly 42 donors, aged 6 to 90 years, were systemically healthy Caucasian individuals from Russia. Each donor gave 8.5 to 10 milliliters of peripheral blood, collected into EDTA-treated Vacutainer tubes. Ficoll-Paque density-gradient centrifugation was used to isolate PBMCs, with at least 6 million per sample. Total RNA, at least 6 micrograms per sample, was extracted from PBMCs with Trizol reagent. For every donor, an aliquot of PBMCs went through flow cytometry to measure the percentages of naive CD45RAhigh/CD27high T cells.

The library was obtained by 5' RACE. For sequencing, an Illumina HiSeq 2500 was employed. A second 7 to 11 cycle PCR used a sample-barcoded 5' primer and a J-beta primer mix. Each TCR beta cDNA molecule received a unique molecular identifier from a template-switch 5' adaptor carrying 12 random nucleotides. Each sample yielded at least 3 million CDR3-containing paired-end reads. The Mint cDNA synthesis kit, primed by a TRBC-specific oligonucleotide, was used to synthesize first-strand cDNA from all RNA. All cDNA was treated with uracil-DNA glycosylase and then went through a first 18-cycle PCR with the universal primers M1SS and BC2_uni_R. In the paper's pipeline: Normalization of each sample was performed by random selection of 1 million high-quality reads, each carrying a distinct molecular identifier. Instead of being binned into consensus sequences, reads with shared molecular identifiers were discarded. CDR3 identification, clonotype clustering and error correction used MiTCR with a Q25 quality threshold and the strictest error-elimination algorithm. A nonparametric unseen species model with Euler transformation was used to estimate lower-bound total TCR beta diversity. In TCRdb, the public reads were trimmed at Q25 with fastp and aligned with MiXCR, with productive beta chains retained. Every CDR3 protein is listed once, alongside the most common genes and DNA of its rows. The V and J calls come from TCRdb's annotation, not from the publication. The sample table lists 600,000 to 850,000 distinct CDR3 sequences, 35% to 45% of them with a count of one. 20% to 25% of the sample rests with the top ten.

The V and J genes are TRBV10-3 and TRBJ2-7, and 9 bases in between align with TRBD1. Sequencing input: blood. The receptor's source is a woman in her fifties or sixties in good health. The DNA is TGTGCCATCAAGGGGACAGGGAATGGCGAGCAGTACTTC. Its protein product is CAIKGTGNGEQYF.